Listed below are T cell receptor beta chains from one sample, sequenced in a study of shared clonotypes between healthy human individuals. Sequencing was performed with immunoSEQ multiplex PCR; in TCRdb, only in-frame clones are kept and a portion is missing. The sample comprises roughly 2.2 million clones, 85% to 95% of which are singletons, and 0.37% rests with the top ten. Specimen: naive CD4+ T cells from PBMCs. These receptors originate from a man aged 18 to 30 in good health. Some clones in this sample may be carry-over from other donors' samples. Each CDR3 is given with its conserved first and last residue. A D gene is named only where the DNA matches it firmly. The size field is filled for only some rows; it gives once, few, many or a size class.

few	TRBV28	TRBJ1-1	NA	TGTGCCAGCAGTTTATACAGGAGCTTGAACACTGAAGCTTTCTTT	CASSLYRSLNTEAFF
NA	TRBV5-5	TRBJ2-7	NA	TGTGCCAGCAGCCCACGGGACGGGTCGCCCAGGGAGCAGTACTTC	CASSPRDGSPREQYF
NA	TRBV27	TRBJ2-7	NA	TGTGCCAGCAGACGGACAGCAGGATTACTCTCCTACGAGCAGTACTTC	CASRRTAGLLSYEQYF
NA	TRBV6-5	TRBJ2-7	TRBD2	TGTGCCAGCAGTTGGACTAGCGGGGGGGACTACGAGCAGTACTTC	CASSWTSGGDYEQYF
NA	TRBV5-1	TRBJ2-3	NA	TGCGCCAGCGGTCGGGGCGAGGGGGGAGATACGCAGTATTTT	CASGRGEGGDTQYF
NA	TRBV6-1	TRBJ1-1	NA	TGTGCCAGCAGTCTCCGTTCCAGAGACACTGAAGCTTTCTTT	CASSLRSRDTEAFF
NA	TRBV6-4	TRBJ1-1	NA	TGTGCCAGCAGACAGGTAGCTATAAACACTGAAGCTTTCTTT	CASRQVAINTEAFF
NA	TRBV5-5	TRBJ2-7	NA	TGTGCCAGCAGCTTGCGGGTCAAATTCTACGAGCAGTACTTC	CASSLRVKFYEQYF
NA	TRBV4-2	TRBJ1-2	TRBD1	TGTGCCAGCAGCCGAGAGGGACAGGGAAACTATGGCTACACCTTC	CASSREGQGNYGYTF
few	TRBV5-1	TRBJ1-5	NA	TGCGCCAGCAGCGCGGGGACGGAGCAGCCCCAGCATTTT	CASSAGTEQPQHF
NA	TRBV5-1	TRBJ1-1	TRBD1	TGCGCCAGCAGCTTGCCGACAGGGGGCTTAAACACTGAAGCTTTCTTT	CASSLPTGGLNTEAFF
NA	TRBV25-1	TRBJ2-5	TRBD2	TGTGCCAGCACCCATAGCGGGACTCAAGAGACCCAGTACTTC	CASTHSGTQETQYF
NA	TRBV30	TRBJ1-4	NA	TGTGCCTGGAACTCCGGCCCCTGGAGGGAAAAACTGTTTTTT	CAWNSGPWREKLFF
NA	TRBV6-4	TRBJ2-5	TRBD2	TGTGCCAGCAGTGAAAACTCCAGCGGGAGGGCCGTGCGAGAAGAGACCCAGTACTTC	CASSENSSGRAVREETQYF
NA	TRBV19	TRBJ2-1	NA	TGTGCCAGTAGCCCTTCGAGAGGGGGGGTTTCCTACAATGAGCAGTTCTTC	CASSPSRGGVSYNEQFF
NA	TRBV19	TRBJ1-5	NA	TGTGCCAGTAGTATTAGCTCCCGTCAGCCCCAGCATTTT	CASSISSRQPQHF
NA	TRBV5-1	TRBJ2-1	TRBD1	TGCGCCAGCAGCCCTATCCCGGGACAGGGGGCGAATGAGCAGTTCTTC	CASSPIPGQGANEQFF
NA	TRBV28	TRBJ1-1	NA	TGTGCCAGCAAGATACCGCGGGCGTGGAACACTGAAGCTTTCTTT	CASKIPRAWNTEAFF
NA	TRBV30	TRBJ2-5	NA	TGTGCCTGGAGTGCAAACCCCGGGTCGATCCGACGGGAGACCCAGTACTTC	CAWSANPGSIRRETQYF
NA	TRBV19	TRBJ2-7	TRBD1	TGTGCCAGTAGTATCCTCGTGGGACAGGGAAGCTACGAGCAGTACTTC	CASSILVGQGSYEQYF
NA	TRBV19	TRBJ1-1	TRBD1	TGTGCCAGCAGGGGGAGGGGGAATACTGAAGCTTTCTTT	CASRGRGNTEAFF
NA	TRBV7-7	TRBJ2-5	TRBD1	TGTGCCAGCAGCGTGGGGACAGGCTGGGGGGAGACCCAGTACTTC	CASSVGTGWGETQYF
NA	TRBV7-9	TRBJ2-7	NA	TGTGCCAGCGGGCGCAGGGACCGGACCTACGAGCAGTACTTC	CASGRRDRTYEQYF
NA	TRBV7-2	TRBJ1-3	NA	TGTGCCAGCAGCTTAGGTCCCGGGGGGGCAACTGGAAACACCATATATTTT	CASSLGPGGATGNTIYF
NA	TRBV28	TRBJ1-2	NA	TGTGCCAGCAGTCCCCCCCGTGCGACTAACTATGGCTACACCTTC	CASSPPRATNYGYTF
NA	TRBV28	TRBJ1-2	TRBD1	TGTGCCAGCAGGCGACAGGGGGCGCCGGACTATGGCTACACCTTC	CASRRQGAPDYGYTF
NA	TRBV20-1	TRBJ2-2	NA	TGCAGTGCTACAGGGGTCGGGGAGCTGTTTTTT	CSATGVGELFF
NA	TRBV7-2	TRBJ2-3	NA	TGTGCCAGCAGCTTAGAGAGACTATCGAGGGATACGCAGTATTTT	CASSLERLSRDTQYF
NA	TRBV28	TRBJ2-7	NA	TGTGCCAGCAGTTTATTGGCAGCCCACAGCTACGAGCAGTACTTC	CASSLLAAHSYEQYF
NA	TRBV7-8	TRBJ2-5	NA	TGTGCCAGCAGCTTAGCATTAGTGGCTGGAACAGAGACCCAGTACTTC	CASSLALVAGTETQYF
NA	TRBV5-1	TRBJ1-4	NA	TGCGCCAGCAGCTTTGACCTGGGCCGGGAAAAACTGTTTTTT	CASSFDLGREKLFF
NA	TRBV13	TRBJ2-3	NA	TGTGCCAGCAGCACAGGGAGGGCCAATACGCAGTATTTT	CASSTGRANTQYF